The sequence of this T cell receptor (beta chain) was determined in a study of blood T cell repertoires in COVID-19. Across the study: Donors in the United States, Italy and Spain gave samples during acute or convalescent COVID-19. From T cells, B-cell-depleted T cells, or PBMCs came the material, which was cDNA or gDNA.

The CDR3 spans 12 residues. Trimming pared 4 bases from V and 2 bases from J, leaving 7 bases between. Germline V CDR1 and CDR2: SGHNT, YYREEE (reference sequence). In the source study's methods: For nucleated cells, counts were estimated from reference gene primer amplification. Using immunoSEQ multiplex PCR, the repertoire was profiled, and TCRdb retains in-frame clones only, with some absent. V and J calls and clone size are copied from that table; D and trimming were computed from the DNA. The table has about 180,000 clones, 80% to 90% seen once. Sequences were obtained from peripheral blood. V and J are TRBV5-4 and TRBJ2-7; no definite D call. This clonotype was obtained from a man aged 18 to 29 who had recovered from COVID-19. Here the CDR3 reads CASSSRAYEQYF. The CDR3 DNA is TGTGCCAGCAGCAGTCGGGCCTACGAGCAGTACTTC.